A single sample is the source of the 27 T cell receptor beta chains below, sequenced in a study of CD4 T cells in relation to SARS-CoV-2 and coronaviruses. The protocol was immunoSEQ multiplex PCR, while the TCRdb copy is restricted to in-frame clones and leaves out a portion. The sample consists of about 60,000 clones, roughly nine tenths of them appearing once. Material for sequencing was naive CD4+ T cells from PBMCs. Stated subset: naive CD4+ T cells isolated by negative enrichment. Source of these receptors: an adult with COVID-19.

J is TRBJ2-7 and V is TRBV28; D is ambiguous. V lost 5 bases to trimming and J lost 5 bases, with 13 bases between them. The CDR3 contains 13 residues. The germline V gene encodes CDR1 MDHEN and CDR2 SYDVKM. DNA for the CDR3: TGTGCCAGCAGTCTCGGGTACCGGGACGAGCAGTACTTC. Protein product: CASSLGYRDEQYF.

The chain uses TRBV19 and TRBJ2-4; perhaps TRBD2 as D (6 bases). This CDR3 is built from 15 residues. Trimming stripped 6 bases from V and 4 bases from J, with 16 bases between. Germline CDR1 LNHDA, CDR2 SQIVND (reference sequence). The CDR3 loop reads CASSNWGGEKNIQYF. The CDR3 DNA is TGTGCCAGTAGCAACTGGGGAGGAGAGAAAAACATTCAGTACTTC.

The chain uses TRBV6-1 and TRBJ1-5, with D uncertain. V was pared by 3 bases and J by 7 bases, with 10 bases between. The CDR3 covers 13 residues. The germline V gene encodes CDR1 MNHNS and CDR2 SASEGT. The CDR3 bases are TGTGCCAGCAGTGAGGGAGGGAGGCAGCCCCAGCATTTT. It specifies CASSEGGRQPQHF.

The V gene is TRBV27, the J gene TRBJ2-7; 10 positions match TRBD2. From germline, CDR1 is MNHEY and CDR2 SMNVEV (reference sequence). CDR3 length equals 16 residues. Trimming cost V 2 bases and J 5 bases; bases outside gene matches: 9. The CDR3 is CASSLKGVAGGNEQYF. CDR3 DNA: TGTGCCAGCAGTTTAAAGGGGGTAGCGGGAGGTAACGAGCAGTACTTC.

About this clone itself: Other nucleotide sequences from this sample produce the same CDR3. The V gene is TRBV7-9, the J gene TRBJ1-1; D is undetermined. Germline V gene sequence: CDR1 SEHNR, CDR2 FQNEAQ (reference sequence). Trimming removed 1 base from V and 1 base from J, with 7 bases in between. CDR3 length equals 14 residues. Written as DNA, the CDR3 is TGTGCCAGCAGCTTAGGCCAGGCGAACACTGAAGCTTTCTTT. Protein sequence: CASSLGQANTEAFF.

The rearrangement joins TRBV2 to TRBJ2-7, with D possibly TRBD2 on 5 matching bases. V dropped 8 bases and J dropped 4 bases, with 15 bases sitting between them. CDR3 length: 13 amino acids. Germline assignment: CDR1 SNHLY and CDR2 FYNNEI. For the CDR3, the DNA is TGTGCCAGCTCTGAGGACTGGTTGTACGAGCAGTACTTC. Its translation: CASSEDWLYEQYF.

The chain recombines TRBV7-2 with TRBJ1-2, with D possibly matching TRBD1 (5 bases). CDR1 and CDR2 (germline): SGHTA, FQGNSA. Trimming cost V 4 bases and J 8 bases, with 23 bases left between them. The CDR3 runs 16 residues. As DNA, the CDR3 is TGTGCCAGCAGCTACTCGCGGGGACCCAGCCTGAGAGGCTACACCTTC. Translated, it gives CASSYSRGPSLRGYTF.

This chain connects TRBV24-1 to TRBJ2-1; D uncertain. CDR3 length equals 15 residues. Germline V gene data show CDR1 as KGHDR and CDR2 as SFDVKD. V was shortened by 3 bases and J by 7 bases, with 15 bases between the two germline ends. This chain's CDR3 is CATSDAVNGYNEQFF. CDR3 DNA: TGTGCCACCAGTGATGCGGTGAATGGCTATAATGAGCAGTTCTTC.

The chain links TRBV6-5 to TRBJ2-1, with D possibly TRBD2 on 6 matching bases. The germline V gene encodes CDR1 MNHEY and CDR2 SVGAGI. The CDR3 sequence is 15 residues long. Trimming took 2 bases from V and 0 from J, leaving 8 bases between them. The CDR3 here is CASSYGGSSYNEQFF. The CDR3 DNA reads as TGTGCCAGCAGTTACGGGGGGAGCTCCTACAATGAGCAGTTCTTC.

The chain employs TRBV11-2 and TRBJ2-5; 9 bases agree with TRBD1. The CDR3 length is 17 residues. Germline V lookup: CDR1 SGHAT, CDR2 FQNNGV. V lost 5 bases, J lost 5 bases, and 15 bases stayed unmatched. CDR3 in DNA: TGTGCCAGCAGCCTAAAGACCGGGACAGGGCGACGGGAGACCCAGTACTTC. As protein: CASSLKTGTGRRETQYF. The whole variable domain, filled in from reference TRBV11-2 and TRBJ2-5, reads EAGVAQSPRYKIIEKRQSVAFWCNPISGHATLYWYQQILGQGPKLLIQFQNNGVVDDSQLPKDRFSAERLKGVDSTLKIQPAKLEDSAVYLCASSLKTGTGRRETQYFGPGTRLLVL.

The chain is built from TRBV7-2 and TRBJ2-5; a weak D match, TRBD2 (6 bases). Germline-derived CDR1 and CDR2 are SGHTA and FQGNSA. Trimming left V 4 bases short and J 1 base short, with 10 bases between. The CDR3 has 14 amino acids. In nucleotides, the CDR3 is TGTGCCAGCAGCTCGACTAGATCCCAAGAGACCCAGTACTTC. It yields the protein CASSSTRSQETQYF.

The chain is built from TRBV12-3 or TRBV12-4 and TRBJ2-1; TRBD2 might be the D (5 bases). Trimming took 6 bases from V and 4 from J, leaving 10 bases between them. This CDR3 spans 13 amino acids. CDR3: CASSRTVYNEQFF. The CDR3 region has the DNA TGTGCCAGCAGCCGGACTGTATACAATGAGCAGTTCTTC.

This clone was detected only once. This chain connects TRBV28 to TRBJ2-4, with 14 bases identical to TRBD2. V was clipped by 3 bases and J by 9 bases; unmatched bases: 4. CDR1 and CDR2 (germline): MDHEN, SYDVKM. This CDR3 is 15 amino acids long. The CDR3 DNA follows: TGTGCCAGCAGTTTCACCGGACTAGCGGGAGGCATTCAGTACTTC. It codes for CASSFTGLAGGIQYF.

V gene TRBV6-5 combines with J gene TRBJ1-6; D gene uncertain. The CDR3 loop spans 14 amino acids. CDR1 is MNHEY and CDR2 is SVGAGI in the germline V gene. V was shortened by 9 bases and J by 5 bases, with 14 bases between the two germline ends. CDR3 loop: CASNTAGNNSPLHF. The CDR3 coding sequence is TGTGCCAGTAATACCGCCGGGAATAATTCACCCCTCCACTTT.

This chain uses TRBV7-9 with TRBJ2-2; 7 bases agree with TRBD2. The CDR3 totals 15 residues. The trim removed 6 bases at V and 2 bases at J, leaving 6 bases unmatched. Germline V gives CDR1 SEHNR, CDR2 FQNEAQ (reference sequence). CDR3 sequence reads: CASRLSGTNTGELFF. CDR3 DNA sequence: TGTGCCAGCAGACTGAGCGGGACCAACACCGGGGAGCTGTTTTTT.

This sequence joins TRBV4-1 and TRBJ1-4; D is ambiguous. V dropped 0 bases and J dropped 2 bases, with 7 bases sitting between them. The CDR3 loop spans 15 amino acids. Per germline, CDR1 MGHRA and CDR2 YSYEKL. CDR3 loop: CASSQDLGTNEKLFF. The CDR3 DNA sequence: TGCGCCAGCAGCCAAGATCTCGGGACTAATGAAAAACTGTTTTTT.

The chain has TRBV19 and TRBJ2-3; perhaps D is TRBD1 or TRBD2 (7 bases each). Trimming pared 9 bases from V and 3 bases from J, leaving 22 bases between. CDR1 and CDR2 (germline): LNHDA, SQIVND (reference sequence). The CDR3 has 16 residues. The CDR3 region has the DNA TGTGCCAGCCACTCCCTGACAGGGAGGGGAACAGATACGCAGTATTTT. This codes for CASHSLTGRGTDTQYF.

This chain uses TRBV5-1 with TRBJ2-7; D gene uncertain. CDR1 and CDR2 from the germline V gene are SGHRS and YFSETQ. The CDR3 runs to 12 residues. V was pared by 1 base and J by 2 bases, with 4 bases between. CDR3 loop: CASSLTAYEQYF. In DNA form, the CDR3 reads TGCGCCAGCAGCTTGACAGCCTACGAGCAGTACTTC.

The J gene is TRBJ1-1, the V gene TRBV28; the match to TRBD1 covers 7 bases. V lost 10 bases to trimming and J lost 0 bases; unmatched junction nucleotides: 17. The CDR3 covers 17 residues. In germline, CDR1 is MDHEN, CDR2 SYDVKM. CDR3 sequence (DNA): TGTGCCACCTATTCTCAGAGGGACAGTAAGATGAACACTGAAGCTTTCTTT. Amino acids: CATYSQRDSKMNTEAFF.

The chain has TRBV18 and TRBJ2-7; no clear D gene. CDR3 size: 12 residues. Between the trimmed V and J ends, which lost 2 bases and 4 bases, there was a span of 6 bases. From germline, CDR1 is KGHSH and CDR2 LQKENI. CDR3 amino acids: CASSPVGYEQYF. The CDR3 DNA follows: TGTGCCAGCTCACCAGTGGGGTACGAGCAGTACTTC.

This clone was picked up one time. The CDR3 coding sequence is TGTGCCAGCAATTATCGCCACGACACCATATATTTT. It translates to CASNYRHDTIYF. V gene TRBV6-5 combines with J gene TRBJ1-3; D gene ambiguous. CDR1 MNHEY and CDR2 SVGAGI come from the germline V gene. V gave up 7 bases and J gave up 8 bases, with 12 bases separating them. This CDR3 spans 12 amino acids.

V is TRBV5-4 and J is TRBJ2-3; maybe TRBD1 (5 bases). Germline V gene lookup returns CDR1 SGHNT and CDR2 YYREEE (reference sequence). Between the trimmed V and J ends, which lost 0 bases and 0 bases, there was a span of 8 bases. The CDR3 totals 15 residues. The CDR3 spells CASSLEAGSTDTQYF. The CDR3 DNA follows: TGTGCCAGCAGCTTGGAGGCAGGGAGCACAGATACGCAGTATTTT.

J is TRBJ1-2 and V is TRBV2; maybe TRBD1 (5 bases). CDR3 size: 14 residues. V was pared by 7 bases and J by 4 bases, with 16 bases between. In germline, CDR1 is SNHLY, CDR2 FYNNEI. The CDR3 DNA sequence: TGTGCCAGCACATATGAGGGGACGGTCTATGGCTACACCTTC. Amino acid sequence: CASTYEGTVYGYTF.

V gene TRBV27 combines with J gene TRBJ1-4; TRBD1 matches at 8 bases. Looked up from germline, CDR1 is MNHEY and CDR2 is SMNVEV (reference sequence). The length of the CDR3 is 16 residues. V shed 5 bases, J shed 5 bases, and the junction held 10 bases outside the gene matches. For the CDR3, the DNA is TGTGCCAGCAGTCCCTCCCGGACAGGGACAAATGAAAAACTGTTTTTT. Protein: CASSPSRTGTNEKLFF.

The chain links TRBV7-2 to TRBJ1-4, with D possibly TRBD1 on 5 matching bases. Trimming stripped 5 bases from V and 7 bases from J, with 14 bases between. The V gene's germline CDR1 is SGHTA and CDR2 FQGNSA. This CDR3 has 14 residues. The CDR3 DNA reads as TGTGCCAGCAGCCAAGACAGATGGGGTGAAAAACTGTTTTTT. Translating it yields CASSQDRWGEKLFF. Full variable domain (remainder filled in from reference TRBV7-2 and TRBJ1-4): GAGVSQSPSNKVTEKGKDVELRCDPISGHTALYWYRQSLGQGLEFLIYFQGNSAPDKSGLPSDRFSAERTGGSVSTLTIQRTQQEDSAVYLCASSQDRWGEKLFFGSGTQLSVL.

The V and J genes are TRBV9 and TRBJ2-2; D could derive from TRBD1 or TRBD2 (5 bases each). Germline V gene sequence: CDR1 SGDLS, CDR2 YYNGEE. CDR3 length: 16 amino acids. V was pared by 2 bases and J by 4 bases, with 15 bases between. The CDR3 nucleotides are TGTGCCAGCAGCGTTTCGGGACCGTCGAGCACCGGGGAGCTGTTTTTT. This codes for CASSVSGPSSTGELFF. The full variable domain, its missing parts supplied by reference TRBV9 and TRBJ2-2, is DSGVTQTPKHLITATGQRVTLRCSPRSGDLSVYWYQQSLDQGLQFLIQYYNGEERAKGNILERFSAQQFPDLHSELNLSSLELGDSALYFCASSVSGPSSTGELFFGEGSRLTVL.

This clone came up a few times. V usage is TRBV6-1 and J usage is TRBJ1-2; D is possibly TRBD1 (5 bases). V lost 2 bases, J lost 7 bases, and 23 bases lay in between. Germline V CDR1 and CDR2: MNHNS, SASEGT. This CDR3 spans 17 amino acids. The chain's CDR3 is CASSERGGRQKAGGYTF. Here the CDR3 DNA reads TGTGCCAGCAGTGAAAGGGGTGGTAGGCAGAAGGCTGGTGGCTACACCTTC.